This TCR beta chain emerged from a study of a mutant IDH1 vaccine in newly diagnosed glioma. V lost 3 bases to trimming and J lost 5 bases; unmatched junction nucleotides: 6. CDR1 is SGHNT, CDR2 YYREEE, per germline (reference sequence). This CDR3 spans 14 amino acids. TCRdb keeps only in-frame clones here, not all; method: immunoSEQ multiplex PCR. The sample holds 40,000 to 55,000 clones; roughly four fifths are singletons and the top ten take 12%. Of note for this clone: Antigen specificity is unknown.

Time point: week 35, safety follow-up. Topical imiquimod accompanied each vaccine dose, which consisted of 300 ug of mutant IDH1 20-mer peptide. The sample was PBMCs, taken from a glioma patient whose treatment included an IDH1 peptide vaccine. This receptor was taken from a middle-aged man with glioma. The chain carries TRBV5-4 and TRBJ2-3; 7 nucleotides align to TRBD2. CDR3: CASSSRGRIDTQYF. The CDR3 nucleotides are TGTGCCAGCAGCTCCCGCGGGAGAATAGATACGCAGTATTTT.